The T cell receptor (beta chain) described here comes from a study of PD-1 blockade in classical Hodgkin lymphoma. Looking at the study overall: Patients were administered nivolumab (3 mg/kg intravenously) every 2 weeks. Study-level findings and limits: At C4D1, TCR diversity had climbed significantly for CD4+ cells, though not for CD8+ cells. TCR diversity at baseline was reported to be reduced in newly diagnosed patients relative to healthy donors.

The CDR3 runs 14 residues. V was pared by 0 bases and J by 0 bases, with 3 bases between. Germline loops: CDR1 MGHRA, CDR2 YSYEKL. Each patient relapsed following autologous stem cell transplantation, and prior brentuximab vedotin exposure differed. Of note for this clone: Its matching antigen is unknown.

Assay used: immunoSEQ multiplex PCR; TCRdb lists only in-frame clones, some missing. The sample lists 50,000 or so clones; around 93% were seen once. The gene calls are TRBV4-1 and TRBJ1-3; D remains unclear. The sequencing here drew on peripheral blood mononuclear cells (PBMCs), taken before the second cycle of nivolumab. The source is a human donor with classical Hodgkin lymphoma. CDR3 nucleotide sequence: TGCGCCAGCAGCCAAGAAGACTCTGGAAACACCATATATTTT. It translates to CASSQEDSGNTIYF.